The 24 T cell receptor beta chains listed next were all sequenced from one sample in a study of beta chain features in type 1 diabetes. Study results and limitations: Moderately but significantly shorter TCRB CDR3s were found in Type 1 diabetes patients in all four CD4+ subsets.

These receptors' targets are unknown. Sequencing targeted expressed TCRB transcripts, as all isolated RNA had been reverse transcribed. Repertoires were generated with immunoSEQ multiplex PCR, while TCRdb's copy carries only in-frame clones and drops some. The sample comprises around 120,000 clones, 15% to 20% of which are singletons, and around 2.6% rests with the top ten. Material for sequencing was central memory CD4+ T cells from blood. The origin of the receptors is a man aged 18-30 years with type 1 diabetes.

CDR3 sequence (DNA): TGTGCCAGTAGTATTCCCCCGAGACTAGCGGGAGGAGGTGAGCAGTTCTTC. It codes for CASSIPPRLAGGGEQFF. This sequence joins TRBV19 and TRBJ2-1, with TRBD2 identical over 13 bases. Looked up from germline, CDR1 is LNHDA and CDR2 is SQIVND (reference sequence). J lost 9 bases, V lost 3 bases, and 11 bases had no gene match. The CDR3 loop spans 17 amino acids.

The gene calls are TRBV5-4 and TRBJ2-6; unclear D gene. The CDR3 loop spans 17 amino acids. V was pared by 1 base and J by 0 bases, with 11 bases between. Germline V lookup: CDR1 SGHNT, CDR2 YYREEE (reference sequence). CDR3 bases: TGTGCCAGCAGCTTGAACGGGCCGAGCTCTGGGGCCAACGTCCTGACTTTC. It encodes CASSLNGPSSGANVLTF. Filled out from reference TRBV5-4 and TRBJ2-6, the complete variable domain reads ETGVTQSPTHLIKTRGQQVTLRCSSQSGHNTVSWYQQALGQGPQFIFQYYREEENGRGNFPPRFSGLQFPNYSSELNVNALELDDSALYLCASSLNGPSSGANVLTFGAGSRLTVL.

The chain has TRBV9 and TRBJ2-1; 13 positions agree with TRBD2. The CDR3 runs to 16 residues. Germline V gives CDR1 SGDLS, CDR2 YYNGEE. The V gene end was trimmed by 4 bases and the J gene end by 2 bases; junction bases not matched to a gene: 3. CDR3 coding DNA: TGTGCCAGCAGCACTAGCGGGAGGGGCGCCTACAATGAGCAGTTCTTC. Translation: CASSTSGRGAYNEQFF. Drawing the rest from reference TRBV9 and TRBJ2-1, the complete variable domain is DSGVTQTPKHLITATGQRVTLRCSPRSGDLSVYWYQQSLDQGLQFLIQYYNGEERAKGNILERFSAQQFPDLHSELNLSSLELGDSALYFCASSTSGRGAYNEQFFGPGTRLTVL.

This clone was counted a few times. The chain combines TRBV6-5 with TRBJ1-1; 9 bases are a match to TRBD1. The CDR3 is 13 amino acids. Germline CDR1 reads MNHEY; CDR2 reads SVGAGI. With V trimmed by 7 bases and J by 12 bases, 12 bases remained unmatched. CDR3 nucleotide sequence: TGTGCCAGCAACCAAAACTATGGACAGGGGACTTTCTTT. Amino acid sequence: CASNQNYGQGTFF.

The rearrangement uses TRBV5-4 and TRBJ2-3, with D possibly being TRBD2 (6 bases). CDR1 SGHNT and CDR2 YYREEE come from the germline V gene (reference sequence). Trimming took 4 bases from V and 4 from J, leaving 13 bases between them. The CDR3 is 14 residues long. CDR3 region: CASSPQTRSDTQYF. The CDR3 DNA reads as TGTGCCAGCAGCCCTCAGACTAGATCAGATACGCAGTATTTT.

This clone was counted between two and nine times. V and J are TRBV6-6 and TRBJ2-1, with a possible D match to TRBD2 (6 bases). This CDR3 is built from 13 residues. CDR1 MNHNY and CDR2 SVGAGI come from the germline V gene (reference sequence). Trimming cost V 7 bases and J 3 bases, with 10 bases left between them. CDR3 bases: TGTGCCAGCAATCCCGGGGGCTACAATGAGCAGTTCTTC. Translating it yields CASNPGGYNEQFF.

The sample holds a few counts of this clone. The chain is built from TRBV11-2 and TRBJ2-1; a possible D gene is TRBD1 (5 bases). The CDR3 totals 17 residues. CDR1 is SGHAT, CDR2 FQNNGV, per germline. The V end lost 4 bases, the J end lost 0 bases, and 16 bases lay between the germline ends. The CDR3 DNA is TGTGCCAGCAGCTCATACCCACAGGCAAGCTCCTACAATGAGCAGTTCTTC. Protein product: CASSSYPQASSYNEQFF. The whole variable domain, remainder taken from reference TRBV11-2 and TRBJ2-1, is EAGVAQSPRYKIIEKRQSVAFWCNPISGHATLYWYQQILGQGPKLLIQFQNNGVVDDSQLPKDRFSAERLKGVDSTLKIQPAKLEDSAVYLCASSSYPQASSYNEQFFGPGTRLTVL.

The rearrangement uses TRBV7-9 and TRBJ2-3, with 12 nucleotides matching TRBD2. Germline V gives CDR1 SEHNR, CDR2 FQNEAQ (reference sequence). The CDR3 loop spans 17 amino acids. The ends lost 4 bases at V and 3 bases at J; junction bases unmatched: 8. The CDR3 sequence is CASSSPPGLAGTDTQYF. The CDR3 coding sequence is TGTGCCAGCAGCTCCCCCCCTGGACTAGCGGGGACAGATACGCAGTATTTT.

This clone was counted only a few times. This chain connects TRBV2 to TRBJ2-7; D call uncertain. Germline lookup yields CDR1 SNHLY and CDR2 FYNNEI. This CDR3 comprises 10 residues. Between the trimmed V and J ends, which lost 1 base and 9 bases, there was a span of 4 bases. As DNA, the CDR3 is TGTGCCAGCAGTGAAGGAGGGCAGTACTTC. It specifies CASSEGGQYF.

Worth noting for this clone: At the DNA level, this CDR3 is encoded by other sequences in the same sample as well. The chain combines TRBV29-1 with TRBJ2-5; D is undetermined. Germline CDR1 is SQVTM and CDR2 is ANQGSEA. V was cut by 4 bases and J by 5 bases, with 2 bases left in between. The CDR3 contains 9 residues. The CDR3 is CSVGETQYF. CDR3 DNA sequence: TGCAGCGTTGGCGAGACCCAGTACTTC.

The V call is TRBV2, the J call TRBJ2-5; 9 nucleotides agree with TRBD1. Losses at the gene ends were 9 bases for V and 8 bases for J; bases not matched to a gene: 7. Germline V gives CDR1 SNHLY, CDR2 FYNNEI. This CDR3 region has 12 residues. In DNA, the CDR3 is TGTGCCAGTGACCGGGACAGGGAAACCCAGTACTTC. This gives the protein CASDRDRETQYF.

This clone appeared a few times. This chain joins TRBV14 and TRBJ1-1; D is unclear. V shed 6 bases and J shed 1 base, with 18 bases lying between them. CDR1 SGHDN and CDR2 FVKESK come from the germline V gene. This CDR3 has 16 amino acids. Written as DNA, the CDR3 is TGTGCCAGCAGTCCAGTTGTTTCGGCGGGGAACACTGAAGCTTTCTTT. Residues: CASSPVVSAGNTEAFF.

The sample holds a few counts of this clone. The gene calls are TRBV29-1 and TRBJ2-4; 7 bases align to TRBD1. Trimming at V came to 7 bases and at J to 7 bases, leaving 10 bases not matched to a gene. The CDR3 loop spans 13 amino acids. CDR1 is SQVTM and CDR2 is ANQGSEA in the germline V gene. The CDR3 DNA reads TGCAGCGCTTCAACAGGGGAAAGGAACATTCAGTACTTC. Protein sequence: CSASTGERNIQYF.

This clone was detected only a few times. The chain links TRBV4-1 to TRBJ1-1; D remains ambiguous. The germline gives CDR1 MGHRA, CDR2 YSYEKL. The CDR3 consists of 13 residues. Deletions cut 6 bases from V and 2 bases from J, with 10 bases between. The CDR3 here is CASRRLRNTEAFF. CDR3 DNA: TGCGCCAGCAGACGGTTAAGAAACACTGAAGCTTTCTTT.

In its sample, this clone was seen a few times. The chain uses TRBV14 and TRBJ2-4; D is undetermined. Germline CDR1 reads SGHDN; CDR2 reads FVKESK. V was shortened by 1 base and J by 0 bases, with 4 bases between the two germline ends. The CDR3 is 14 residues long. In DNA, the CDR3 is TGTGCCAGCAGCCAAGGGCTAGCCAAAAACATTCAGTACTTC. This codes for CASSQGLAKNIQYF.

This clone appeared a few times. The chain combines TRBV2 with TRBJ2-3, with 9 bases that match TRBD1. CDR3 length: 15 residues. The junction had 8 bases not matched to a gene; V was cut back by 6 bases and J by 4 bases. CDR1 and CDR2 (germline): SNHLY, FYNNEI. The CDR3 sequence: CASRIQGAGADTQYF. CDR3 DNA: TGTGCCAGCAGGATACAGGGGGCAGGGGCAGATACGCAGTATTTT.

The chain couples TRBV5-1 to TRBJ2-1; TRBD2 agrees at 8 bases. In germline, CDR1 is SGHRS, CDR2 YFSETQ. Trimming took 4 bases from V and 0 from J; bases not matched to a gene: 3. The CDR3 runs to 15 residues. DNA for the CDR3: TGCGCCAGCAGCCCGGGAGGGAGCTCCTACAATGAGCAGTTCTTC. Amino acid sequence: CASSPGGSSYNEQFF.

This clone was seen a handful of times. The genes are TRBV11-2 and TRBJ2-3; the D gene could be TRBD1 or TRBD2 (5 bases each). Germline V gene sequence: CDR1 SGHAT, CDR2 FQNNGV. V was trimmed by 3 bases and J by 6 bases, leaving 10 bases between them. The length of the CDR3 is 13 residues. CDR3 nucleotide sequence: TGTGCCAGCAGCTTCGCAGGGAGCGATACGCAGTATTTT. Its protein is CASSFAGSDTQYF.

This chain uses TRBV7-3 with TRBJ2-5; a weak D match, TRBD2 (6 bases). V dropped 0 bases and J dropped 5 bases, with 19 bases sitting between them. The CDR3 loop spans 17 amino acids. Germline V CDR1 and CDR2: SGHTA, FQGTGA. The CDR3 nucleotides read TGTGCCAGCAGCTTAACGTTTGGCGGGGCCGGTAGGGAGACCCAGTACTTC. This sequence encodes CASSLTFGGAGRETQYF.

Note on this clone: A much larger clone differs by one base, so this may be a read error. The chain combines TRBV5-6 with TRBJ2-1, with D unresolved. V lost 3 bases, J lost 4 bases, and 2 bases lay in between. This CDR3 region has 11 residues. Germline V gives CDR1 SGHDT, CDR2 YYEEEE. CDR3 sequence: CASSSYNEQFF. CDR3 DNA: TGTGCCAGCAGCTCGTACAATGAGCAGTTCTTC.

This chain links TRBV9 with TRBJ2-1; TRBD2 agrees at 12 bases. Trimming at V came to 2 bases and at J to 9 bases, leaving 3 bases not matched to a gene. The CDR3 sequence is 14 residues long. Germline values: CDR1 SGDLS, CDR2 YYNGEE. For the CDR3, the DNA is TGTGCCAGCAGCGTGACTAGCGGGAGTAGTGAGCAGTTCTTC. It encodes CASSVTSGSSEQFF.

The V gene is TRBV6-5, the J gene TRBJ2-7; D perhaps matches TRBD1 (5 bases). Germline values: CDR1 MNHEY, CDR2 SVGAGI. The CDR3 runs 13 residues. Trimming took off 6 bases at V and 9 bases at J, with 18 bases between the two ends. In DNA, the CDR3 is TGTGCCAGCAGCAAGGGGCAGTTCACCGGGCAGTACTTC. Protein product: CASSKGQFTGQYF.

This clone was detected only a few times. The rearrangement links TRBV27 to TRBJ2-1; 7 positions match TRBD2. Germline loops: CDR1 MNHEY, CDR2 SMNVEV (reference sequence). The CDR3 extends over 19 amino acids. V dropped 5 bases and J dropped 0; count of bases not matched to a gene: 16. The CDR3 loop is CASSLRSQTSSSSYNEQFF. The CDR3 nucleotides are TGTGCCAGCAGTCTCCGGTCACAGACTAGCTCCAGCTCCTACAATGAGCAGTTCTTC.

This clone occurred many times. The chain joins TRBV30 to TRBJ2-2; TRBD1 is a possible D gene (6 bases). The CDR3 loop spans 15 amino acids. Between the trimmed V and J ends, which lost 3 bases and 5 bases, there was a span of 16 bases. Per the germline V gene, CDR1 is GTSNPN and CDR2 is SVGIG (reference sequence). Written as DNA, the CDR3 is TGTGCCTGGAGAACACTTAGCCAGGGGACCGGGGAGCTGTTTTTT. It is translated as CAWRTLSQGTGELFF.